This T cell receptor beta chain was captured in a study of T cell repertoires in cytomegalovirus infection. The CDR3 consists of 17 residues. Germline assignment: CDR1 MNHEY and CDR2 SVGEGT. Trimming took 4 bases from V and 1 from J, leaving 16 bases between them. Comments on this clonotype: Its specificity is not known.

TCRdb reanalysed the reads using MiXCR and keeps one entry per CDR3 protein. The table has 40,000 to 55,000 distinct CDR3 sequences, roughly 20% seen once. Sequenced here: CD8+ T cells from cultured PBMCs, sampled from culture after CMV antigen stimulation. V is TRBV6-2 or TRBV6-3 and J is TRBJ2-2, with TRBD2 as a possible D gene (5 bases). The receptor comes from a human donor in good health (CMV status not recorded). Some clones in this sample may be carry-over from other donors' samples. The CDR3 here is CASSSPREGLNTGELFF. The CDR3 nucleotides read TGTGCCAGCAGTTCCCCCCGGGAAGGGCTGAACACCGGGGAGCTGTTTTTT.